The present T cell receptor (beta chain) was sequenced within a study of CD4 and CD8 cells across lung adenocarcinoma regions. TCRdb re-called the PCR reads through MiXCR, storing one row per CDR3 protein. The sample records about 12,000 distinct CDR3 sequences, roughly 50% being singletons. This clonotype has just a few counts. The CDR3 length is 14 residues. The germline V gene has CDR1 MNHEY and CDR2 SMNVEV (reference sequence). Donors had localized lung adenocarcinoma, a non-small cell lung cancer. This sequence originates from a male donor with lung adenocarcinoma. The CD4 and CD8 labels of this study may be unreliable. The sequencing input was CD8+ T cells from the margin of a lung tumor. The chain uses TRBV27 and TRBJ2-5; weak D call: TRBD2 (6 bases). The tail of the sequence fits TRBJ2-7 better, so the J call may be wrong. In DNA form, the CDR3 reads TGTGCCAGCAGTTCCCCGGGGGTCTCCTACGAGCAGTACTTC. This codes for CASSSPGVSYEQYF.